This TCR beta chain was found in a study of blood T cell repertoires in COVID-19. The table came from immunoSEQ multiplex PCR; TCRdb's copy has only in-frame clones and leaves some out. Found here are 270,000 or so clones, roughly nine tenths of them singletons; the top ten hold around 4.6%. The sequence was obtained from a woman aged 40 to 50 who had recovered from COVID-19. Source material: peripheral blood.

CDR3 bases: TGTGCCTGGAGTGTAAGGGTAGGGGTTTCACCTACTGAAGCTTTCTTT. Translation gives CAWSVRVGVSPTEAFF. The V call is TRBV30, the J call TRBJ1-1; D perhaps matches TRBD1 (5 bases). The germline V and J ends were trimmed by 0 bases and 5 bases, with 19 bases remaining between them. This CDR3 comprises 16 residues. Looked up from germline, CDR1 is GTSNPN and CDR2 is SVGIG (reference sequence).